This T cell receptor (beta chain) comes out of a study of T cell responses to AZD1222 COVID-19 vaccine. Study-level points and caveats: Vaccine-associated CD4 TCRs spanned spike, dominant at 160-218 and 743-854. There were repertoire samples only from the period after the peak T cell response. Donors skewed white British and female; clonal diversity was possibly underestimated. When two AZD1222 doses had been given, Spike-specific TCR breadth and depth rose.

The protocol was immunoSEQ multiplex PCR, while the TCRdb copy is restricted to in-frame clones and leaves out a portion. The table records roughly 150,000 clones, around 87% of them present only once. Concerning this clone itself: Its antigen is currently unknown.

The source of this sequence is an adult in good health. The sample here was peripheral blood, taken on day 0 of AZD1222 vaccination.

In DNA form, the CDR3 reads TGTGCCAGCAGTCTATCTACAGATACGCAGTATTTT. Amino acids: CASSLSTDTQYF. V gene TRBV6-2 or TRBV6-3 combines with J gene TRBJ2-3; D gene ambiguous. Per germline, CDR1 MNHEY and CDR2 SVGEGT. The CDR3 extends over 12 amino acids. V gave up 5 bases and J gave up 3 bases, with 6 bases separating them.